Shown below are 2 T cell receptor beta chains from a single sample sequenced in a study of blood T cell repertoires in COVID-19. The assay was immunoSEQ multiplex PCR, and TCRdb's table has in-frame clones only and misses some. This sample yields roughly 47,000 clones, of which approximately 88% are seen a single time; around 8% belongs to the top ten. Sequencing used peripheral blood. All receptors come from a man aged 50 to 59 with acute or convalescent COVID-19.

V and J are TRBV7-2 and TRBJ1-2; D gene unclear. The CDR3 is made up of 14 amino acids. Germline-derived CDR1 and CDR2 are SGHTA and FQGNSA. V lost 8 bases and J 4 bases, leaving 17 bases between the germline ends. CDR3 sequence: CASAAPGRAYGYTF. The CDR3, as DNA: TGTGCCAGCGCCGCCCCGGGGAGGGCCTATGGCTACACCTTC.

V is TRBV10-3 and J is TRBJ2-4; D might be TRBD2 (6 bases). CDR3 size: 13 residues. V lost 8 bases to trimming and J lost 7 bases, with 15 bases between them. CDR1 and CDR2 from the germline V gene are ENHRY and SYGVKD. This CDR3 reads CAIGSGERNIQYF. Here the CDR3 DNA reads TGTGCCATCGGTAGCGGAGAAAGGAACATTCAGTACTTC.